This TCR beta chain was sequenced for a study of cytomegalovirus exposure and HLA in healthy donors. General study findings and limits: Later analysis showed most CMV-associated TCR beta chains appearing HLA-restricted. Most TCR sequences were uncommon, yet certain public TCRs appeared in many donors.

Primers for the PCR totalled 60 Vbeta and 13 Jbeta. Using immunoSEQ multiplex PCR, the repertoire was profiled, and TCRdb retains in-frame clones only, with some absent. In the table there are under 200,000 clones, roughly 80% of which are singletons. As for this clone: Antigen unknown.

The CDR3 contains 14 residues. The V end lost 4 bases, the J end lost 3 bases, and 13 bases lay between the germline ends. Germline CDR1 reads LNHDA; CDR2 reads SQIVND (reference sequence). The specimen sequenced was PBMCs. The sequence was obtained from a woman in her 40s in good health and CMV-seropositive. The V and J genes are TRBV19 and TRBJ2-7; D might be TRBD2 (6 bases). CDR3 DNA: TGTGCCAGTAGTAAAACTAGCCGTGACTACGAGCAGTACTTC. It is translated as CASSKTSRDYEQYF.